The next 27 T cell receptor beta chains were all read from a single sample in a study of shared clonotypes between healthy human individuals. The assay was immunoSEQ multiplex PCR, and TCRdb's table has in-frame clones only and misses some. The sample has roughly 2.5 million clones; about 92% are singletons. Sequencing used naive CD4+ T cells sorted from blood. Subset specified: CD45RA+ positively selected. These receptors were obtained from a man between 18 and 35 years old in good health.

The V call is TRBV6-1, the J call TRBJ1-6, with D hard to call. V shed 5 bases and J shed 13 bases, with 9 bases lying between them. This CDR3 has 11 amino acids. Germline V gene data show CDR1 as MNHNS and CDR2 as SASEGT. CDR3 DNA: TGTGCCAGCAGTAACGGCTCGCCCCTCCACTTT. It specifies CASSNGSPLHF.

The V gene is TRBV30, the J gene TRBJ2-5, with TRBD2 identical over 13 bases. The CDR3 runs to 19 residues. From germline, CDR1 is GTSNPN and CDR2 SVGIG (reference sequence). V lost 3 bases to trimming and J lost 3 bases; unmatched junction nucleotides: 16. DNA for the CDR3: TGTGCCTGGAGGGACGGACTGACTAGCGGGGGGTTGAGTAAAGAGACCCAGTACTTC. Amino acids: CAWRDGLTSGGLSKETQYF.

Here the CDR3 DNA reads TGTGCCAGCAGCTTAGTGACCGGGACTAGCGGGACAGGGGGAGAGACCCAGTACTTC. Protein: CASSLVTGTSGTGGETQYF. The chain carries TRBV7-8 and TRBJ2-5; 13 bases are a match to TRBD2. Trimming cost V 1 base and J 4 bases; bases outside gene matches: 12. Germline V gene data show CDR1 as SGHVS and CDR2 as FQNEAQ. The CDR3 loop spans 19 amino acids.

This chain links TRBV5-6 with TRBJ2-5, with a tentative D call TRBD1 (6 bases). The CDR3 covers 15 residues. V lost 3 bases, J lost 2 bases, and 14 bases lay in between. Per germline, CDR1 SGHDT and CDR2 YYEEEE. For the CDR3, the DNA is TGTGCCAGCAGCTCTCAGGGGTTAGGGCAAGAGACCCAGTACTTC. This sequence encodes CASSSQGLGQETQYF.

About this clone itself: The same CDR3 is also encoded by other DNA sequences in this sample. The chain combines TRBV19 with TRBJ1-5; 9 bases align to TRBD1. The CDR3 has 15 amino acids. J gave up 4 bases and V 3 bases, and 4 bases lay outside the gene matches. Germline V gives CDR1 LNHDA, CDR2 SQIVND (reference sequence). The CDR3 loop reads CASSIEGTGNQPQHF. The CDR3 coding sequence is TGTGCCAGTAGTATTGAGGGGACAGGGAATCAGCCCCAGCATTTT.

V usage is TRBV28 and J usage is TRBJ2-1, with a tentative D call TRBD1 (6 bases). The germline gives CDR1 MDHEN, CDR2 SYDVKM. V was pared by 3 bases and J by 9 bases, with 12 bases between. This CDR3 has 13 residues. In DNA, the CDR3 is TGTGCCAGCAGTTTCAGGGGCCCCGTTGAGCAGTTCTTC. It codes for CASSFRGPVEQFF.

This chain joins TRBV2 and TRBJ1-1; D remains unclear. The CDR3 runs to 13 residues. Trimming removed 3 bases at V and 5 bases at J, with 10 bases between. Germline values: CDR1 SNHLY, CDR2 FYNNEI. CDR3 nucleotides: TGTGCCAGCAGTGATTTAGGGTGGACTGAAGCTTTCTTT. This translates into CASSDLGWTEAFF.

The V and J genes are TRBV7-2 and TRBJ2-2; 8 positions match TRBD2. The CDR3 extends over 16 amino acids. Germline CDR1 and CDR2: SGHTA and FQGNSA. V was pared by 5 bases and J by 6 bases, with 11 bases of the junction left unmatched. In DNA form, the CDR3 reads TGTGCCAGCAGCGCCATAAGCGGCGGGGGGCCCGGGGAGCTGTTTTTT. As protein: CASSAISGGGPGELFF.

The chain combines TRBV6-6 with TRBJ1-5; D not certain. Trimming took off 9 bases at V and 1 base at J, with 16 bases between the two ends. This CDR3 contains 15 residues. Looked up from germline, CDR1 is MNHNY and CDR2 is SVGAGI (reference sequence). CDR3 DNA sequence: TGTGCCAGTACCTTAGGGTGGGAGAGCAATCAGCCCCAGCATTTT. Residues: CASTLGWESNQPQHF.

This sequence joins TRBV7-6 and TRBJ2-1; D gene ambiguous. Germline CDR1 SGHVS, CDR2 FNYEAQ. Trimming stripped 1 base from V and 10 bases from J, with 5 bases between. The CDR3 consists of 11 residues. The CDR3 DNA is TGTGCCAGCAGCTTAGGCTGGGAGCAGTTCTTC. Translation gives CASSLGWEQFF.

This chain links TRBV5-4 with TRBJ2-5; no clear D gene. The J call may be faulty, since TRBJ2-7 better matches the DNA end. CDR1 and CDR2 from the germline V gene are SGHNT and YYREEE (reference sequence). The CDR3 has 13 residues. The CDR3 DNA follows: TGTGCCAGCAGCTTGGGGGGTAGGGACGAGCAGTACTTC. Translating it yields CASSLGGRDEQYF.

This rearrangement joins TRBV14 to TRBJ2-1, with a tentative D call TRBD2 (6 bases). CDR3 size: 15 residues. Trimming removed 0 bases at V and 7 bases at J, with 13 bases between. Germline CDR1 SGHDN, CDR2 FVKESK. The CDR3 is CASSQEWRRGNEQFF. The CDR3 DNA reads as TGTGCCAGCAGCCAAGAATGGCGGCGGGGAAATGAGCAGTTCTTC.

A note on this clone: The junction departs from germline at one end; a sequencing error may be responsible. The chain recombines TRBV7-7 with TRBJ2-3, with TRBD1 matching over 8 bases. The CDR3 has 16 residues. The V gene's germline CDR1 is SSHAT and CDR2 FNYEAQ (reference sequence). The CDR3 loop is CASSPRQGMSTDTQYF. CDR3 sequence (DNA): TGTGCTAGCAGCCCGAGACAGGGGATGAGCACAGATACGCAGTATTTT.

A word on this clone: The sample carries other DNA sequences with the same CDR3. This sequence joins TRBV2 and TRBJ2-1; TRBD2 might be the D (5 bases). From germline, CDR1 is SNHLY and CDR2 FYNNEI. Trimming stripped 2 bases from V and 4 bases from J, with 6 bases between. This CDR3 has 13 amino acids. The chain's CDR3 is CASSEREYNEQFF. The CDR3 bases are TGTGCCAGCAGTGAAAGGGAGTACAATGAGCAGTTCTTC. Looking up the rest from reference TRBV2 and TRBJ2-1 gives the full variable domain: EPEVTQTPSHQVTQMGQEVILRCVPISNHLYFYWYRQILGQKVEFLVSFYNNEISEKSEIFDDQFSVERPDGSNFTLKIRSTKLEDSAMYFCASSEREYNEQFFGPGTRLTVL.

This clone has only one observation. This rearrangement joins TRBV5-1 to TRBJ1-6, with D possibly being TRBD1 (5 bases). The CDR3 runs to 15 residues. CDR1 and CDR2 (germline): SGHRS, YFSETQ. V lost 3 bases, J lost 10 bases, and 17 bases lay in between. CDR3 loop: CASSSEGDYMSPLHF. The DNA for the CDR3 is TGCGCCAGCAGCTCGGAAGGGGATTACATGTCACCCCTCCACTTT.

The rearrangement links TRBV7-6 to TRBJ2-5; TRBD1 might be the D (5 bases). CDR3 length: 12 amino acids. Germline V gene lookup returns CDR1 SGHVS and CDR2 FNYEAQ. V was shortened by 8 bases and J by 5 bases, with 12 bases between the two germline ends. Written as DNA, the CDR3 is TGTGCCAGCGCCAAATGGGGCGAGACCCAGTACTTC. This encodes CASAKWGETQYF.

J is TRBJ2-7 and V is TRBV6-1; the D is unclear. CDR1 is MNHNS and CDR2 is SASEGT in the germline V gene. The CDR3 length is 12 residues. V was shortened by 4 bases and J by 1 base, with 5 bases between the two germline ends. In DNA, the CDR3 is TGTGCCAGCAGTGCCACTTCCTACGAGCAGTACTTC. Encoded protein: CASSATSYEQYF.

CDR3 nucleotides: TGCGCCAGCAGCAGAACTAGCGGGAGGTTCGGGGAGACCCAGTACTTC. Protein: CASSRTSGRFGETQYF. This chain joins TRBV5-1 and TRBJ2-5, with 12 bases identical to TRBD2. The V segment lost 4 bases and the J segment 5 bases; nucleotides outside the gene matches: 9. CDR3 length: 16 amino acids. Germline V lookup: CDR1 SGHRS, CDR2 YFSETQ.

The chain combines TRBV28 with TRBJ1-2; D gene unclear. Trimming left V 6 bases short and J 4 bases short, with 9 bases between. Germline-derived CDR1 and CDR2 are MDHEN and SYDVKM. The CDR3 extends over 12 amino acids. The DNA of the CDR3 is TGTGCCAGCAGGGGAGAGATCTATGGCTACACCTTC. It encodes CASRGEIYGYTF.

Comments on this clone: The same CDR3 arises from other DNA sequences in this sample as well. The chain is built from TRBV7-3 and TRBJ2-3; no firm D call. Trimming shortened V by 0 bases and J by 1 base, and 5 bases separated the two germline ends. Germline V gene sequence: CDR1 SGHTA, CDR2 FQGTGA. This CDR3 contains 14 residues. Written as DNA, the CDR3 is TGTGCCAGCAGCTTAACACCAGGCACAGATACGCAGTATTTT. It codes for CASSLTPGTDTQYF.

This chain connects TRBV10-3 to TRBJ2-7, with 10 bases fitting TRBD1. Germline CDR1 reads ENHRY; CDR2 reads SYGVKD. With 0 bases clipped from V and 3 bases from J, the junction kept 5 bases outside the gene matches. CDR3 length equals 16 residues. The CDR3 nucleotides read TGTGCCATCAGTGAGTCGCCGGGGACAGGGGTCTACGAGCAGTACTTC. It encodes CAISESPGTGVYEQYF.

The chain couples TRBV7-9 to TRBJ1-2; D is perhaps TRBD1 (6 bases). CDR1 and CDR2 (germline): SEHNR, FQNEAQ (reference sequence). Between the trimmed V and J ends, which lost 5 bases and 5 bases, there was a span of 18 bases. The CDR3 spans 15 residues. This chain's CDR3 is CASSLPLLDSYGYTF. The CDR3 DNA sequence: TGTGCCAGCAGCCTACCCCTCCTGGACAGTTATGGCTACACCTTC.

The rearrangement links TRBV10-2 to TRBJ2-1; 8 bases align to TRBD2. The ends lost 11 bases at V and 0 bases at J; junction bases unmatched: 6. Germline V CDR1 and CDR2: WSHSY, SAAADI. The CDR3 is made up of 14 amino acids. This CDR3 is CAVSGVSSYNEQFF. The CDR3 bases are TGCGCCGTTAGCGGGGTTTCCTCCTACAATGAGCAGTTCTTC.

V usage is TRBV7-8 and J usage is TRBJ1-4, with D possibly being TRBD1 (5 bases). This CDR3 region has 17 residues. With 4 bases removed from V and 8 bases from J, the gap between germline ends came to 23 bases. Looked up from germline, CDR1 is SGHVS and CDR2 is FQNEAQ. This chain's CDR3 is CASSSVIGSGLFEKLFF. The CDR3 nucleotides are TGTGCCAGCAGCTCCGTTATAGGATCGGGACTTTTCGAAAAACTGTTTTTT.

This clone is a singleton in its sample. This chain links TRBV5-1 with TRBJ2-1; 7 positions match TRBD2. Germline CDR1 SGHRS, CDR2 YFSETQ. The CDR3 spans 20 residues. The V gene end was trimmed by 4 bases and the J gene end by 0 bases; junction bases not matched to a gene: 19. The CDR3 nucleotides are TGCGCCAGCAGCAGAACCGGGACTATGACATCCTTAAGCTCCTACAATGAGCAGTTCTTC. Protein sequence: CASSRTGTMTSLSSYNEQFF. Together with reference TRBV5-1 and TRBJ2-1, the CDR3 gives the full variable domain: KAGVTQTPRYLIKTRGQQVTLSCSPISGHRSVSWYQQTPGQGLQFLFEYFSETQRNKGNFPGRFSGRQFSNSRSEMNVSTLELGDSALYLCASSRTGTMTSLSSYNEQFFGPGTRLTVL.

The gene calls are TRBV27 and TRBJ1-3, with 7 bases lining up with TRBD1. In germline, CDR1 is MNHEY, CDR2 SMNVEV (reference sequence). The CDR3 runs 16 residues. Trimming at V came to 5 bases and at J to 0 bases, leaving 7 bases not matched to a gene. CDR3 residues: CASSPWDRLSGNTIYF. CDR3 coding DNA: TGTGCCAGCAGTCCGTGGGACAGACTCTCTGGAAACACCATATATTTT.

The V and J genes are TRBV7-2 and TRBJ2-3; D possibly corresponds to TRBD2 (6 bases). The germline V and J ends were trimmed by 5 bases and 4 bases, with 13 bases remaining between them. The CDR3 extends over 14 amino acids. Germline-derived CDR1 and CDR2 are SGHTA and FQGNSA. The DNA for the CDR3 is TGTGCCAGCAGCGTGACTAGTGGAGCAGATACGCAGTATTTT. This translates into CASSVTSGADTQYF.